This TCR beta chain derives from a study of T cells in Graves' hyperthyroidism and ophthalmopathy. In its sample, this clonotype was seen a few times. From RNA transcripts, TCR beta CDR3 regions were amplified. HTBI primers were used for first-round RT-PCR of the TCR CDR3. One entry per CDR3 protein, called by TCRdb with MiXCR from the multiplex PCR reads. The data contain hundreds of thousands of distinct CDR3 sequences, over 15% of them singletons. Germline V gene sequence: CDR1 DFQATT, CDR2 SNEGSKA (reference sequence). The CDR3 is 14 residues long. V dropped 0 bases and J dropped 6 bases, with 14 bases sitting between them.

Sequencing was done on a sample of blood. The V and J genes are TRBV20-1 and TRBJ1-1, with a weak D call TRBD1 (5 bases). The origin of this receptor is a young woman with Graves' hyperthyroidism. The CDR3 region has the DNA TGCAGTGCTAGAGACACGGCCAGGGTCGCTGAAGCTTTCTTT. Its protein is CSARDTARVAEAFF.